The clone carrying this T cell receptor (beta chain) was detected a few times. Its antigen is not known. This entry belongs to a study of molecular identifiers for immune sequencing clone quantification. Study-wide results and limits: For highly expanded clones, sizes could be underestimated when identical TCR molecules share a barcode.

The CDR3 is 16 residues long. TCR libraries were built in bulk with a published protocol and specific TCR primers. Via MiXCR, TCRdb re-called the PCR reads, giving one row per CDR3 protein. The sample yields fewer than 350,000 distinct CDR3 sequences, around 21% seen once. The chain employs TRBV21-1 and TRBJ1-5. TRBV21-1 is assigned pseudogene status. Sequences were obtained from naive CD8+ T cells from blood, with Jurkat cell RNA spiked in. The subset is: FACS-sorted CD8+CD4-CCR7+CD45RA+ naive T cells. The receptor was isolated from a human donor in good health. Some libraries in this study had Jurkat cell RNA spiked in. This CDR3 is CASSKREQSSNQPQHF. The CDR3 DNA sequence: TGTGCCAGCAGCAAAAGGGAACAGTCCAGCAATCAGCCCCAGCATTTT.